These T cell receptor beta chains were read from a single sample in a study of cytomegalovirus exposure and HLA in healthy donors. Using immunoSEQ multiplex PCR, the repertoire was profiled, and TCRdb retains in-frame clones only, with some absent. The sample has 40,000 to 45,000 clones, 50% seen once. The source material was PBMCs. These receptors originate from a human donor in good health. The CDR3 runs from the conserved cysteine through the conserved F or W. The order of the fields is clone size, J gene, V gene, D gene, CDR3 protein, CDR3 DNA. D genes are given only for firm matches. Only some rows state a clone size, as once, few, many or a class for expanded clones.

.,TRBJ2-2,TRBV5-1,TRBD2,CASSLGSGSGWSGELFF,TGCGCCAGCAGCTTGGGTAGCGGGAGTGGATGGTCCGGGGAGCTGTTTTTT
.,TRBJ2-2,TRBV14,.,CASSQGGRTGELFF,TGTGCCAGCAGCCAAGGCGGCCGCACCGGGGAGCTGTTTTTT
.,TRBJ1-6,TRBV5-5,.,CASSLERRGRTPLHF,TGTGCCAGCAGCTTGGAGCGGCGAGGGCGGACACCCCTCCACTTT
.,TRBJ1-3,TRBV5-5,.,CASTSSGNTIYF,TGTGCCAGCACGAGCTCTGGAAACACCATATATTTT
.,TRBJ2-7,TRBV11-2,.,CASSLGLRALEQYF,TGTGCCAGCAGCTTAGGCCTCCGAGCCCTCGAGCAGTACTTC
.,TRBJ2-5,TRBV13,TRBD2,CASSLAQWTSGGEETQYF,TGTGCCAGCAGCTTAGCCCAGTGGACTAGCGGGGGGGAAGAGACCCAGTACTTC
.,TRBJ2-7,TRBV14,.,CASSHLQGYEQYF,TGTGCCAGCAGCCACCTACAGGGTTACGAGCAGTACTTC
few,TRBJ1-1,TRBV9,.,CASSVFGRGEAFF,TGTGCCAGCAGCGTATTTGGGCGGGGTGAAGCTTTCTTT
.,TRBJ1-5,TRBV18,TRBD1,CASSPEEGGLGGNQPQHF,TGTGCCAGCTCACCAGAGGAAGGGGGCCTAGGGGGCAATCAGCCCCAGCATTTT
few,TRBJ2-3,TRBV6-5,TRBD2,CASSYASGSTDTQYF,TGTGCCAGCAGTTACGCTAGCGGGAGTACAGATACGCAGTATTTT
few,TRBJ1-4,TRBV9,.,CASRRDIGTGNEKLFF,TGTGCCAGCCGCCGTGACATTGGAACTGGAAATGAAAAACTGTTTTTT
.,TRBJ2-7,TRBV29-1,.,CSVETGTLPYEQYF,TGCAGCGTTGAAACCGGGACACTTCCGTACGAGCAGTACTTC
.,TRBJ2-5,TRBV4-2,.,CASSQTRWETQYF,TGTGCCAGCAGCCAGACTCGTTGGGAGACCCAGTACTTC
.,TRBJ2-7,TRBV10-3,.,CATRTPLSYEQYF,TGTGCCACGCGAACTCCGCTCTCCTACGAGCAGTACTTC
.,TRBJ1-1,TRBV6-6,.,CASSYDPGWTEAFF,TGTGCCAGCAGTTACGATCCAGGGTGGACTGAAGCTTTCTTT
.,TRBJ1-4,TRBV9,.,CASSVGGVTNEKLFF,TGTGCCAGCAGCGTAGGAGGTGTGACTAATGAAAAACTGTTTTTT
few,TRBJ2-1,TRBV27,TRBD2,CASRGELGGGHNEQFF,TGTGCCAGCAGGGGGGAGCTTGGCGGGGGGCACAATGAGCAGTTCTTC
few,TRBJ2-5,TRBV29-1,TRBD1,CSVEGGTGRPETQYF,TGCAGCGTTGAAGGGGGGACAGGGCGGCCAGAGACCCAGTACTTC
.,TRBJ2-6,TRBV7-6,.,CASSPRSGANVLTF,TGTGCCAGCAGCCCCCGCTCTGGGGCCAACGTCCTGACTTTC
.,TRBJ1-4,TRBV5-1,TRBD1,CASRLLEGAREKLFF,TGCGCCAGCAGACTACTCGAGGGGGCGCGGGAAAAACTGTTTTTT
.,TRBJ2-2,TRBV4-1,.,CASSQERSIGTGELFF,TGCGCCAGCAGCCAAGAACGGTCGATCGGCACCGGGGAGCTGTTTTTT
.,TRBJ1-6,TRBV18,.,CASSPSYRDNSPLHF,TGTGCCAGCTCACCATCCTACAGAGATAATTCACCCCTCCACTTT
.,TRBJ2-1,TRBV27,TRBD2,CASSLEVAGEQFF,TGTGCCAGCAGTTTAGAAGTAGCGGGGGAGCAGTTCTTC
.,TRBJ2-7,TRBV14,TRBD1,CASSLKTGKGFYEQYF,TGTGCCAGCAGCCTGAAGACAGGGAAGGGGTTCTACGAGCAGTACTTC
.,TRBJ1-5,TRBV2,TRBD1,CASSETGSQPQHF,TGTGCCAGCAGTGAGACAGGGAGTCAGCCCCAGCATTTT
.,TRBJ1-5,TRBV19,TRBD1,CASSRQGGSNQPQHF,TGTGCCAGTAGTCGACAGGGGGGCAGCAATCAGCCCCAGCATTTT
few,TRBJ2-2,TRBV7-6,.,CACLGQANTGELFF,TGTGCCTGCCTGGGGCAGGCGAACACCGGGGAGCTGTTTTTT
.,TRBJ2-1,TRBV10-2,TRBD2,CASSELWEGNNEQFF,TGCGCCAGCAGTGAGTTGTGGGAGGGAAACAATGAGCAGTTCTTC
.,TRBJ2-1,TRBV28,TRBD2,CASSPQLAGYAYNEQFF,TGTGCCAGCAGTCCCCAGCTAGCGGGGTACGCCTACAATGAGCAGTTCTTC
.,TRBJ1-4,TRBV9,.,CASSVEAGFSTNEKLFF,TGTGCCAGCAGCGTAGAGGCAGGATTTTCAACTAATGAAAAACTGTTTTTT
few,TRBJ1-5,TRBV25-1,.,CASSESITEEQPQHF,TGTGCCAGCAGTGAATCCATTACGGAGGAACAACCCCAGCATTTT
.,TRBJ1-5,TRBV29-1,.,CSVGGAINQPQHF,TGCAGCGTTGGCGGGGCCATTAATCAGCCCCAGCATTTT
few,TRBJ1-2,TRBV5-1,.,CASSETAFSGGYTF,TGCGCCAGCAGCGAGACAGCCTTTTCAGGCGGCTACACCTTC
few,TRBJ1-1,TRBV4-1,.,CASSQGLRQRGNTEAFF,TGCGCCAGCAGCCAAGGGCTCCGTCAGCGGGGGAACACTGAAGCTTTCTTT
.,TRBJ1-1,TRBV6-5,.,CASSLTGFEAFF,TGTGCCAGCAGCCTCACAGGGTTTGAAGCTTTCTTT
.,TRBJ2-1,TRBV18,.,CASSPPTGVSSYNEQFF,TGTGCCAGCTCACCACCGACAGGAGTTAGCTCCTACAATGAGCAGTTCTTC
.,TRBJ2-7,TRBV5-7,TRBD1,CASSGDRAPSYEQYF,TGTGCCAGCAGCGGGGACAGGGCACCCTCCTACGAGCAGTACTTC
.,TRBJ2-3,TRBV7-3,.,CASRQDRYTDTQYF,TGTGCCAGCAGACAGGACAGATACACAGATACGCAGTATTTT
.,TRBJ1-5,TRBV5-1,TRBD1,CASSRSGGDQPQHF,TGCGCCAGCAGTCGGTCAGGGGGCGATCAGCCCCAGCATTTT
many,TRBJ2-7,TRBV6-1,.,CASSETGTASYEQYF,TGTGCCAGCAGTGAAACAGGGACGGCCTCCTACGAGCAGTACTTC
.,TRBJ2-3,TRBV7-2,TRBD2,CASSRDYTDTQYF,TGTGCCAGCTCCCGGGACTACACAGATACGCAGTATTTT
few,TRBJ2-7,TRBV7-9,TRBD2,CASSRTSGGSYEQYF,TGTGCCAGCAGCCGGACTAGCGGGGGGTCCTACGAGCAGTACTTC
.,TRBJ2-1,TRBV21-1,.,CASSKRRRGGLEQFF,TGTGCCAGCAGCAAACGTCGGCGGGGGGGCCTTGAGCAGTTCTTC
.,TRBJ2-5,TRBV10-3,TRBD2,CAIRSSGGHQETQYF,TGTGCCATCAGAAGTAGCGGGGGGCACCAAGAGACCCAGTACTTC
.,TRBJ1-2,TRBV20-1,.,CSARENTGSTF,TGCAGTGCTAGAGAAAACACCGGGAGCACCTTC
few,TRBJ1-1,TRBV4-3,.,CASSPQATNTEAFF,TGCGCCAGCAGCCCGCAGGCTACGAACACTGAAGCTTTCTTT
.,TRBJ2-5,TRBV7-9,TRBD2,CASSGSSGLADQETQYF,TGTGCCAGCAGCGGATCCTCGGGACTAGCGGACCAAGAGACCCAGTACTTC
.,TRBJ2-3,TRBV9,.,CASSVLFSTDTQYF,TGTGCCAGCAGCGTACTGTTTAGCACAGATACGCAGTATTTT